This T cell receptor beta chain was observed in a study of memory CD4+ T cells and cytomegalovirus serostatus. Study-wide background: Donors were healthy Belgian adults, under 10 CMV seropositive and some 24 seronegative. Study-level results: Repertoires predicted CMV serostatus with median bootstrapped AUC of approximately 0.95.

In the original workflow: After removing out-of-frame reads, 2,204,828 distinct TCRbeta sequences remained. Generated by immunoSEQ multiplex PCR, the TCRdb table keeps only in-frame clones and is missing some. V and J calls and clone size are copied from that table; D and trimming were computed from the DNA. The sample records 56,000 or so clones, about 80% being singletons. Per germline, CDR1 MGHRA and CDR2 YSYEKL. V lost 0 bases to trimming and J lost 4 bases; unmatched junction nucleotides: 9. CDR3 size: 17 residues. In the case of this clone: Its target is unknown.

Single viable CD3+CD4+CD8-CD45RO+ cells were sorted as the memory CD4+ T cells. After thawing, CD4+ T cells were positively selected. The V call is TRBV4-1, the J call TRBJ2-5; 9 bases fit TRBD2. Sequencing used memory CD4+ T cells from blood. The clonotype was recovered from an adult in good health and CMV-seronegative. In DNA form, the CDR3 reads TGCGCCAGCAGCCAAGATCGTGGCGGGGGGGCCGGAGAGACCCAGTACTTC. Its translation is CASSQDRGGGAGETQYF.